This is a list of T cell receptor beta chains from one sample in a study of tumor and adjacent non-tumor tissue in lung cancer. TCRdb reanalysed the multiplex PCR reads using MiXCR and keeps one entry per CDR3 protein. The sample yields some 120,000 distinct CDR3 sequences, 60% to 70% seen once. The sequencing input was lung tumor tissue. The receptors originated from a man aged 25 to 40 with non-small cell lung cancer. CDR3s include the opening cysteine and the closing phenylalanine or tryptophan.

j_gene: TRBJ1-2; v_gene: TRBV4-3; CDR3aa: CANSEDNYYGYTF
j_gene: TRBJ2-1; v_gene: TRBV6-1; CDR3aa: CASSEFLAERDEQFF
j_gene: TRBJ1-3; v_gene: TRBV12-3/TRBV12-4; CDR3aa: CASSLGQMGNTIYF
j_gene: TRBJ2-3; v_gene: TRBV27; CDR3aa: CASSFYPGRGTSSTDTQYF
j_gene: TRBJ2-3; v_gene: TRBV5-5; CDR3aa: CASSYSPSGTNTQYF
j_gene: TRBJ1-2; v_gene: TRBV12-3/TRBV12-4; CDR3aa: CASSVGTVYTF
j_gene: TRBJ2-2; v_gene: TRBV11-3; CDR3aa: CTSSRTSGGLRELLF
j_gene: TRBJ2-1; v_gene: TRBV20-1; CDR3aa: CSVRAAGDYNEQLF
j_gene: TRBJ2-3; v_gene: TRBV6-5; CDR3aa: CASSPRVGTDTQYF
j_gene: TRBJ2-2; v_gene: TRBV6-1; CDR3aa: CASSEGGEGPTGELFF
j_gene: TRBJ2-1; v_gene: TRBV20-1; CDR3aa: CGASPGLARGTRYNEHFF
j_gene: TRBJ2-2; v_gene: TRBV11-2; CDR3aa: CASGMVAGAGELFF
j_gene: TRBJ2-5; v_gene: TRBV7-9; CDR3aa: CASSYKETQYF
j_gene: TRBJ2-3; v_gene: TRBV11-2; CDR3aa: CVSSLGEDTDTQYF
j_gene: TRBJ1-6; v_gene: TRBV4-1; CDR3aa: CASSLDGTNSPLHF
j_gene: TRBJ2-2; v_gene: TRBV12-3/TRBV12-4; CDR3aa: CASSLDYRNTGELFF
j_gene: TRBJ2-1; v_gene: TRBV20-1; CDR3aa: CGAERGDEQFF
j_gene: TRBJ1-5; v_gene: TRBV20-1; CDR3aa: CSARCSNNQPQHF
j_gene: TRBJ1-2; v_gene: TRBV10-3; CDR3aa: CAICSTELRDGYTF
j_gene: TRBJ2-5; v_gene: TRBV28; CDR3aa: CASSLRQGETQYF
j_gene: TRBJ2-1; v_gene: TRBV10-3; CDR3aa: CANSEVAEQFF
j_gene: TRBJ2-2; v_gene: TRBV7-3; CDR3aa: CASSYGPNTGELFF
j_gene: TRBJ2-7; v_gene: TRBV6-1; CDR3aa: CASSDGQTYEQYF
j_gene: TRBJ2-7; v_gene: TRBV13; CDR3aa: CVSREVFYEQYF
j_gene: TRBJ2-1; v_gene: TRBV20-1; CDR3aa: CNARDGDGHFF
j_gene: TRBJ2-1; v_gene: TRBV29-1; CDR3aa: CSVEVGGRAKNEQFF
j_gene: TRBJ2-3; v_gene: TRBV5-1; CDR3aa: CASSMGADTQFF
j_gene: TRBJ2-3; v_gene: TRBV29-1; CDR3aa: CNILPRDSTNTQYF
j_gene: TRBJ1-1; v_gene: TRBV11-2; CDR3aa: CGSSLRGDTEAFF
j_gene: TRBJ2-7; v_gene: TRBV20-1; CDR3aa: CSATRDSGREQYF
j_gene: TRBJ2-1; v_gene: TRBV12-3/TRBV12-4; CDR3aa: CATGTPSGEQFF
j_gene: TRBJ2-2; v_gene: TRBV4-3; CDR3aa: CASSSTSGQGFTGVMFF
j_gene: TRBJ1-1; v_gene: TRBV5-1; CDR3aa: CASSRDPLNTEAFF
j_gene: TRBJ1-2; v_gene: TRBV28; CDR3aa: CASSLEGPYGYTF
j_gene: TRBJ2-2; v_gene: TRBV12-3/TRBV12-4; CDR3aa: CASSLRSSVKSGELFF
j_gene: TRBJ2-3; v_gene: TRBV20-1; CDR3aa: CSASPTGARIGRADTQYF
j_gene: TRBJ2-1; v_gene: TRBV6-1; CDR3aa: CASSGRPEGYEQFF
j_gene: TRBJ2-1; v_gene: TRBV11-2; CDR3aa: CASSFTTGGNNDQFF
j_gene: TRBJ2-1; v_gene: TRBV6-1; CDR3aa: CASRYSSEAYDGQFF
j_gene: TRBJ2-7; v_gene: TRBV11-2; CDR3aa: CASSSASGTRHYEQYF
j_gene: TRBJ2-7; v_gene: TRBV6-5; CDR3aa: CVSRDNTYEQYF
j_gene: TRBJ2-3; v_gene: TRBV20-1; CDR3aa: CSLSRPGRNTQYF
j_gene: TRBJ2-7; v_gene: TRBV20-1; CDR3aa: CSLRSGHEQYF
j_gene: TRBJ2-1; v_gene: TRBV20-1; CDR3aa: CNVTTWWVSEQFF
j_gene: TRBJ1-2; v_gene: TRBV4-1; CDR3aa: CASSLGQGSLYGYTF
j_gene: TRBJ1-4; v_gene: TRBV6-5; CDR3aa: CTSRDSYEKLFF
j_gene: TRBJ2-1; v_gene: TRBV7-2; CDR3aa: CASSFTGARPYNEQFF
j_gene: TRBJ2-3; v_gene: TRBV6-2/TRBV6-3; CDR3aa: CASSYSGPYTQCF
j_gene: TRBJ1-1; v_gene: TRBV20-1; CDR3aa: CSALGNTEAFF
j_gene: TRBJ1-2; v_gene: TRBV5-1; CDR3aa: CASRALDRGGYTF
j_gene: TRBJ2-7; v_gene: TRBV6-5; CDR3aa: CASSINSYEQYF
j_gene: TRBJ1-2; v_gene: TRBV6-1; CDR3aa: CASSGRGTYGYTF
j_gene: TRBJ1-1; v_gene: TRBV5-4; CDR3aa: CASSGRALNTGAFF
j_gene: TRBJ2-3; v_gene: TRBV24-1; CDR3aa: CATSGLAGTTYTQYF
j_gene: TRBJ2-5; v_gene: TRBV6-2/TRBV6-3; CDR3aa: CASSYPTGVQETQYF
j_gene: TRBJ2-7; v_gene: TRBV20-1; CDR3aa: CSASAPIGSTYERYF
j_gene: TRBJ1-5; v_gene: TRBV20-1; CDR3aa: CSANSGTDHQPQHF
j_gene: TRBJ2-5; v_gene: TRBV11-2; CDR3aa: CASSLPGGETQYF
j_gene: TRBJ2-2; v_gene: TRBV10-3; CDR3aa: CAISENTGELFF
j_gene: TRBJ2-1; v_gene: TRBV5-6; CDR3aa: CAGSLGPAAHNEQFF